This T cell receptor beta chain was retrieved from a study of blood T cells in healthy people across ages. Alongside a J-beta primer mix, a sample-barcoded 5' primer served in a second PCR lasting 7 to 11 cycles. Every sample returned 2.5 million or more CDR3-containing paired-end reads. TCRdb analysed the 5' RACE reads with MiXCR anew, one entry per CDR3 protein. The sample has some 760,000 distinct CDR3 sequences; 20% to 25% are singletons. Remarks on this clonotype: Antigen specificity is unknown.

The germline CDR1 and CDR2 sequences are MDHEN and SYDVKM. V was pared by 7 bases and J by 3 bases, with 8 bases of the junction left unmatched. There are 14 residues in the CDR3. Findings and limits, study-wide: Aged donors had fewer naive CD4+ cells and lower diversity than long-lived donors. A roughly linear fall in TCR beta diversity per million T cells was seen with increasing age. The study lacked donor CMV status, which possibly confounded expanded clonotype changes.

These data also featured in a second study, about T cells of mothers and their children.

Sequenced input: blood. This clonotype was sampled from a boy between 10 and 17 years old in good health. The genes are TRBV28 and TRBJ2-5; 7 positions match TRBD2. CDR3 DNA sequence: TGTGCCAGCACCGTAGCGGGTCAAGAAGAGACCCAGTACTTC. Translating it yields CASTVAGQEETQYF.